The source of this T cell receptor beta chain is a study of Graves' ophthalmopathy and Graves' hyperthyroidism. The authors diagnosed from clinical symptoms, serum thyroxine, TRAb, thyroid ultrasound and orbital computed tomography. At least ten counts were recorded for this clonotype. Amplification targeted the TCR beta CDR3 regions, with RNA transcripts as the source material. Investigators did first-round RT-PCR with HTBI primers, then second-round multiplex PCR. TCRdb reprocessed the multiplex PCR reads via MiXCR and lists one record per CDR3 protein. The sample yields 600,000 to 950,000 distinct CDR3 sequences, 35% to 50% seen once. Germline V gene sequence: CDR1 SEHNR, CDR2 FQNEAQ (reference sequence). This CDR3 region has 13 residues. Trimming pared 5 bases from V and 1 base from J, leaving 8 bases between.

The J gene is TRBJ1-1, the V gene TRBV7-9; TRBD1 is a possible D gene (5 bases). Sequenced: peripheral blood. The TCR comes from an adult man with Graves' ophthalmopathy. The CDR3 bases are TGTGCCAGCAGCCAGACAGAGAACACTGAAGCTTTCTTT. This translates into CASSQTENTEAFF.